A selection of T cell receptor beta chains follows, all from one sample in a study of control samples from healthy donors and cancer patients. The data were produced by immunoSEQ multiplex PCR, yet TCRdb's version contains in-frame clones alone and is incomplete. Of just under 75,000 clones listed, roughly 87% are singletons. Sequenced sample: blood. All receptors derive from a woman aged 50 to 60 in good health. Both conserved end residues are part of each CDR3. A D gene is named only where the DNA matches it firmly.

d_gene	v_gene	j_gene	CDR3aa
NA	TRBV5-8	TRBJ1-5	CASSLGGSPDQPQHF
NA	TRBV25-1	TRBJ1-2	CASSVGGAWNYGYTF
TRBD1	TRBV27	TRBJ1-2	CASSLSGDRGRGYTF
TRBD2	TRBV9	TRBJ2-2	CASRLAGGEGGELFF
NA	TRBV7-2	TRBJ2-7	CASSLNSGTTSIYEQYF
NA	TRBV5-4	TRBJ2-6	CASSLQSGANVLTF
TRBD1	TRBV7-9	TRBJ2-3	CASSRGTGGSAVPDTQYF
NA	TRBV5-4	TRBJ1-1	CASSLTTVNTEAFF
NA	TRBV25-1	TRBJ1-4	CASSAQGGPNEKLFF
TRBD1	TRBV7-9	TRBJ2-2	CASSQRGTGDTGELFF
NA	TRBV5-5	TRBJ2-3	CASSFGSSTDTQYF
NA	TRBV7-9	TRBJ1-1	CASSLQGDTEAFF
TRBD1	TRBV30	TRBJ2-7	CAWSRGTGGYEQYF
TRBD2	TRBV15	TRBJ2-1	CATSRELAGTNEQFF
TRBD1	TRBV11-2	TRBJ2-7	CASSLGDRIYEQYF
NA	TRBV5-1	TRBJ2-7	CASSRDTHSYEQYF
TRBD2	TRBV24-1	TRBJ2-1	CATSLSGLATNEQFF
TRBD1	TRBV19	TRBJ2-5	CASSRIQGALGETQYF
NA	TRBV7-9	TRBJ1-2	CASSRTDMDYGYTF
NA	TRBV3-1/TRBV3-2	TRBJ1-2	CASSQGPTRGYTF